Following are 2 T cell receptor beta chains from one sample sequenced in a study of CXCR3-negative and CXCR3-positive naive CD8 T cells. Researchers prepared the TRB cDNA libraries using 5' RACE with UMI labels. TCRdb reanalyzed the 5' RACE reads, giving one entry per CDR3 protein sequence and no DNA. The ten top clones account for 1.1%, within a sample of approximately 96,000 distinct CDR3 sequences. Study results and limitations: TRB CDR3 hydrophobicity was greater in CXCR3-positive naive cells than in CXCR3-negative naive cells.

Their target antigens are unknown. What was sequenced was naive CXCR3+ CD8+ T cells from blood. Subset specified: CD45RO-CCR7+CD27+CD95- naive CD8+ T cells expressing CXCR3 (TNR3+). The receptors originated from a human donor in good health. Some clones in this sample may be carry-over from other donors' samples.

The chain has TRBV6-5 and TRBJ1-2; checking the TCRdb D call of TRBD1 is not possible without DNA. Germline CDR1 MNHEY, CDR2 SVGAGI. CDR3 size: 13 residues. The CDR3 spells CASSIGQGRGYTF.

This chain links TRBV7-3 with TRBJ2-5; TCRdb's D call, TRBD1, is unchecked because there is no DNA. The CDR3 is 14 residues long. Germline loops: CDR1 SGHTA, CDR2 FQGTGA. The CDR3 here is CASSPTGLEETQYF.